This is a list of T cell receptor beta chains from one sample in a study of shared clonotypes between healthy human individuals. Profiled with immunoSEQ multiplex PCR; TCRdb holds only in-frame clones, not every one. The table includes 2 million to 2.5 million clones, just under 95% detected once. The sample was naive CD4+ T cells from PBMCs. These receptors came from a man between 18 and 29 years old in good health. Some clones in this sample may be carry-over from other donors' samples. Each CDR3 is given with its conserved first and last residue. The order of the fields is V gene, clone size, D gene, J gene, CDR3 protein, CDR3 DNA. A D gene is named only where the DNA matches it firmly. Clone size is given for some rows only: seen once, a few or many times, or a class if the clone is expanded.

V gene: TRBV18
clone size: NA
D gene: TRBD2
J gene: TRBJ2-1
CDR3 protein: CASSPPGREFMNEQFF
CDR3 DNA: TGTGCCAGCTCACCACCCGGGCGGGAGTTTATGAATGAGCAGTTCTTC

V gene: TRBV27
clone size: few
D gene: NA
J gene: TRBJ2-7
CDR3 protein: CASRFLRGSSYEQYF
CDR3 DNA: TGTGCCAGCAGATTTCTGCGGGGCAGCTCCTACGAGCAGTACTTC

V gene: TRBV5-1
clone size: once
D gene: NA
J gene: TRBJ1-2
CDR3 protein: CASSLSSNYGYTF
CDR3 DNA: TGCGCCAGCAGCTTGTCCAGCAACTATGGCTACACCTTC

V gene: TRBV15
clone size: NA
D gene: TRBD2
J gene: TRBJ2-3
CDR3 protein: CATSRLAGGGTDTQYF
CDR3 DNA: TGTGCCACCAGCAGGTTAGCGGGAGGGGGCACAGATACGCAGTATTTT

V gene: TRBV5-1
clone size: NA
D gene: NA
J gene: TRBJ1-2
CDR3 protein: CASSLAQRYYGYTF
CDR3 DNA: TGCGCCAGCAGCTTGGCCCAGCGGTACTATGGCTACACCTTC

V gene: TRBV5-4
clone size: NA
D gene: TRBD1
J gene: TRBJ1-1
CDR3 protein: CASSLDQGGNTEAFF
CDR3 DNA: TGTGCCAGCAGCTTGGACCAGGGGGGGAACACTGAAGCTTTCTTT

V gene: TRBV4-1
clone size: NA
D gene: NA
J gene: TRBJ1-3
CDR3 protein: CASSQRASRTGNTIYF
CDR3 DNA: TGCGCCAGCAGCCAAAGGGCCTCCCGCACTGGAAACACCATATATTTT

V gene: TRBV28
clone size: NA
D gene: TRBD1
J gene: TRBJ2-2
CDR3 protein: CASRRPGQGGNTGELFF
CDR3 DNA: TGTGCCAGCAGACGACCGGGACAGGGAGGAAACACCGGGGAGCTGTTTTTT

V gene: TRBV28
clone size: NA
D gene: NA
J gene: TRBJ2-2
CDR3 protein: CASSRTVTGELFF
CDR3 DNA: TGTGCCAGCAGTCGTACAGTTACCGGGGAGCTGTTTTTT

V gene: TRBV9
clone size: NA
D gene: TRBD2
J gene: TRBJ2-1
CDR3 protein: CASSVAGIAGPAGNEQFF
CDR3 DNA: TGTGCCAGCAGCGTAGCTGGGATAGCGGGTCCCGCTGGCAATGAGCAGTTCTTC

V gene: TRBV4-1
clone size: NA
D gene: TRBD2
J gene: TRBJ2-4
CDR3 protein: CASSPPGGGYIQYF
CDR3 DNA: TGCGCCAGCAGCCCTCCGGGGGGTGGGTACATTCAGTACTTC

V gene: TRBV2
clone size: once
D gene: TRBD1
J gene: TRBJ1-2
CDR3 protein: CASSTDRGDYGYTF
CDR3 DNA: TGTGCCAGCAGTACGGACAGGGGGGACTATGGCTACACCTTC

V gene: TRBV15
clone size: NA
D gene: TRBD2
J gene: TRBJ2-7
CDR3 protein: CATSRGTSGTYEQYF
CDR3 DNA: TGTGCCACCAGCAGAGGGACTAGCGGTACCTACGAGCAGTACTTC

V gene: TRBV18
clone size: NA
D gene: NA
J gene: TRBJ1-1
CDR3 protein: CASSPGRVEAFF
CDR3 DNA: TGTGCCAGCTCACCTGGCAGGGTGGAAGCTTTCTTT

V gene: TRBV28
clone size: once
D gene: TRBD1
J gene: TRBJ2-1
CDR3 protein: CASRIQSQGARNEQFF
CDR3 DNA: TGTGCCAGCAGGATTCAGTCACAGGGGGCGCGCAATGAGCAGTTCTTC

V gene: TRBV4-2
clone size: few
D gene: TRBD2
J gene: TRBJ2-1
CDR3 protein: CASSQDRRLAGNEQFF
CDR3 DNA: TGTGCCAGCAGCCAAGATCGGCGACTAGCGGGAAATGAGCAGTTCTTC

V gene: TRBV28
clone size: NA
D gene: NA
J gene: TRBJ1-6
CDR3 protein: CASSSGRSPLHF
CDR3 DNA: TGTGCCAGCAGTTCCGGGCGGTCACCCCTCCACTTT

V gene: TRBV6-5
clone size: NA
D gene: NA
J gene: TRBJ2-7
CDR3 protein: CASSYGTVSSYEQYF
CDR3 DNA: TGTGCCAGCAGTTACGGCACGGTGAGCTCCTACGAGCAGTACTTC

V gene: TRBV7-3
clone size: NA
D gene: NA
J gene: TRBJ2-5
CDR3 protein: CASSLTGVGHDQETQYF
CDR3 DNA: TGTGCCAGCAGCTTAACGGGGGTAGGACACGACCAAGAGACCCAGTACTTC

V gene: TRBV10-1
clone size: NA
D gene: TRBD1
J gene: TRBJ2-7
CDR3 protein: CASSEEGDRESDEQYF
CDR3 DNA: TGCGCCAGCAGTGAGGAGGGGGACAGGGAAAGCGACGAGCAGTACTTC

V gene: TRBV5-1
clone size: NA
D gene: NA
J gene: TRBJ2-7
CDR3 protein: CASSNEGGYSYEQYF
CDR3 DNA: TGCGCCAGCAGCAATGAAGGGGGGTACTCCTACGAGCAGTACTTC

V gene: TRBV5-1
clone size: NA
D gene: TRBD1
J gene: TRBJ2-7
CDR3 protein: CASSLAGTVSSYEQYF
CDR3 DNA: TGCGCCAGCAGCTTGGCGGGGACAGTTAGCTCCTACGAGCAGTACTTC

V gene: TRBV9
clone size: NA
D gene: TRBD1
J gene: TRBJ2-7
CDR3 protein: CASSEGAWTGRYEQYF
CDR3 DNA: TGTGCCAGCAGCGAGGGGGCGTGGACAGGGCGTTACGAGCAGTACTTC

V gene: TRBV29-1
clone size: NA
D gene: NA
J gene: TRBJ2-1
CDR3 protein: CSVGSFHGSLNEQFF
CDR3 DNA: TGCAGCGTTGGCAGCTTCCATGGGAGTCTAAATGAGCAGTTCTTC

V gene: TRBV5-5
clone size: few
D gene: NA
J gene: TRBJ1-1
CDR3 protein: CASSLGGDTEAFF
CDR3 DNA: TGTGCCAGCAGCTTGGGTGGGGACACTGAAGCTTTCTTT

V gene: TRBV9
clone size: NA
D gene: NA
J gene: TRBJ2-1
CDR3 protein: CASTLTGGNEQFF
CDR3 DNA: TGTGCCAGTACCCTCACTGGGGGCAATGAGCAGTTCTTC

V gene: TRBV21-1
clone size: once
D gene: NA
J gene: TRBJ1-5
CDR3 protein: CASLMPDRIDNQPQHF
CDR3 DNA: TGTGCCAGCCTAATGCCGGACAGAATAGACAATCAGCCCCAGCATTTT

V gene: TRBV28
clone size: NA
D gene: NA
J gene: TRBJ2-1
CDR3 protein: CASNIGQTNYNEQFF
CDR3 DNA: TGTGCCAGCAATATAGGACAGACTAACTACAATGAGCAGTTCTTC

V gene: TRBV6-5
clone size: NA
D gene: NA
J gene: TRBJ2-2
CDR3 protein: CASKGGVNTGELFF
CDR3 DNA: TGTGCCAGCAAGGGTGGTGTAAACACCGGGGAGCTGTTTTTT

V gene: TRBV30
clone size: NA
D gene: NA
J gene: TRBJ1-3
CDR3 protein: CAWGSWNTIYF
CDR3 DNA: TGTGCCTGGGGTTCTTGGAACACCATATATTTT

V gene: TRBV7-9
clone size: once
D gene: NA
J gene: TRBJ2-6
CDR3 protein: CASSHTGTLSSGANVLTF
CDR3 DNA: TGTGCCAGCAGCCATACAGGGACTTTATCCTCTGGGGCCAACGTCCTGACTTTC

V gene: TRBV7-6
clone size: NA
D gene: NA
J gene: TRBJ1-2
CDR3 protein: CASSRSRAYGYTF
CDR3 DNA: TGTGCCAGCAGCCGATCCCGTGCCTATGGCTACACCTTC

V gene: TRBV11-2
clone size: NA
D gene: TRBD2
J gene: TRBJ2-1
CDR3 protein: CASSVGTSSHNEQFF
CDR3 DNA: TGTGCCAGCAGCGTTGGGACTAGCTCCCACAATGAGCAGTTCTTC

V gene: TRBV28
clone size: NA
D gene: NA
J gene: TRBJ1-4
CDR3 protein: CASSRRVEKLFF
CDR3 DNA: TGTGCCAGCAGTCGTCGGGTTGAAAAACTGTTTTTT

V gene: TRBV4-3
clone size: NA
D gene: NA
J gene: TRBJ2-3
CDR3 protein: CASGEFGGTQYF
CDR3 DNA: TGCGCCAGCGGGGAATTCGGGGGTACGCAGTATTTT

V gene: TRBV25-1
clone size: NA
D gene: NA
J gene: TRBJ2-3
CDR3 protein: CASSPRPGRADTQYF
CDR3 DNA: TGTGCCAGCAGTCCACGACCCGGCCGAGCAGATACGCAGTATTTT

V gene: TRBV6-5
clone size: NA
D gene: NA
J gene: TRBJ2-7
CDR3 protein: CASSALNGYEQYF
CDR3 DNA: TGTGCCAGCAGCGCCCTAAATGGCTACGAGCAGTACTTC

V gene: TRBV5-1
clone size: NA
D gene: TRBD1
J gene: TRBJ2-3
CDR3 protein: CASSPGQGTQYF
CDR3 DNA: TGCGCCAGCAGCCCGGGACAGGGGACGCAGTATTTT

V gene: TRBV6-5
clone size: NA
D gene: TRBD1
J gene: TRBJ1-2
CDR3 protein: CASSYDRASFGYTF
CDR3 DNA: TGTGCCAGCAGTTACGACAGGGCTTCATTTGGCTACACCTTC